This TCR beta chain was sequenced during a study of OX40 agonist ivuxolimab in advanced cancers. Notes on the study in general: Among the lowest peripheral clonal expansion occurred in 0.1-3.0 mg/kg partial responders. CD4+ and CD8+ T cells in blood underwent clonal expansion by week 6 at 0.1 to 3.0 mg/kg.

The data were produced by immunoSEQ multiplex PCR, yet TCRdb's version contains in-frame clones alone and is incomplete. This table has around 24,000 clones, about four fifths appearing once. Germline V lookup: CDR1 SGHVS, CDR2 FNYEAQ. V dropped 1 base and J dropped 3 bases, with 9 bases sitting between them. The CDR3 is 14 residues long. Blood sampling was done at baseline, cycle 4 day 1, and cycle 7 day 1. This clone was seen only a few times. The antigen is not known. The chain carries TRBV7-6 and TRBJ2-5, with D possibly being TRBD1 (5 bases). Sequenced material: CD4+ or CD8+ T cells sorted from blood, taken in a trial of the OX40 agonist ivuxolimab. The clonotype comes from an adult with an advanced solid tumor such as melanoma, head and neck, liver or kidney cancer. The CDR3 DNA reads TGTGCCAGCAGCTTAGTAGCAGGGAAAGAGACCCAGTACTTC. This translates into CASSLVAGKETQYF.